This entry lists 5 T cell receptor beta chains sequenced from one sample in a study of blood T cells in healthy people across ages. The authors ran a second PCR of 7 to 11 cycles using a sample-barcoded 5' primer and a J-beta primer mix. TCRdb reanalysed the 5' RACE reads using MiXCR and keeps one entry per CDR3 protein. The table shows approximately 810,000 distinct CDR3 sequences, with under 35% occurring only once. The sequencing input was blood. The receptors here all came from a woman older than 75 in good health.

This clonotype was seen ten or more times. V usage is TRBV7-8 and J usage is TRBJ2-1, with 7 nucleotides matching TRBD1. Germline V CDR1 and CDR2: SGHVS, FQNEAQ. Trimming removed 5 bases from V and 12 bases from J; junction bases left unmatched: 7. The CDR3 has 12 amino acids. Written as DNA, the CDR3 is TGTGCCAGCAGCAATGACAGGGAGAGGCAGTTCTTC. Translated, it gives CASSNDRERQFF.

This clonotype was detected only a few times. V usage is TRBV5-1 and J usage is TRBJ1-1; D might be TRBD1 (5 bases). CDR1 and CDR2 from the germline V gene are SGHRS and YFSETQ. V was shortened by 1 base and J by 2 bases, with 12 bases between the two germline ends. The CDR3 length is 15 residues. CDR3 in DNA: TGCGCCAGCAGCTTGATAATCGGGGCTAACACTGAAGCTTTCTTT. It yields the protein CASSLIIGANTEAFF.

This clonotype was seen repeatedly, ten times or more. This chain links TRBV6-6 with TRBJ2-3, with D perhaps TRBD2 (6 bases). This CDR3 is 13 amino acids long. The ends were cut back, 7 bases at V and 7 bases at J, with 15 bases in the middle. Per germline, CDR1 MNHNY and CDR2 SVGAGI (reference sequence). For the CDR3, the DNA is TGTGCCAGCACCAAAGAACGGGGGAATACGCAGTATTTT. Translation: CASTKERGNTQYF.

This rearrangement joins TRBV29-1 to TRBJ2-7; 9 positions match TRBD1. Germline V CDR1 and CDR2: SQVTM, ANQGSEA. The trim removed 6 bases at V and 5 bases at J, leaving 17 bases unmatched. This CDR3 is 16 amino acids long. The chain's CDR3 is CSVQRPGTGYPNEQYF. The DNA for the CDR3 is TGCAGCGTCCAACGTCCCGGGACAGGGTATCCGAACGAGCAGTACTTC.

This clonotype has ten or more counts. The chain carries TRBV28 and TRBJ2-7; D is perhaps TRBD1 (5 bases). The CDR3 has 15 residues. V dropped 5 bases and J dropped 0 bases, with 14 bases sitting between them. The germline V gene has CDR1 MDHEN and CDR2 SYDVKM. The CDR3 nucleotides read TGTGCCAGCAGTGGAGCGAAGGGGCACTCCTACGAGCAGTACTTC. It translates to CASSGAKGHSYEQYF.